This record looks at one TCR beta chain sequence and its context. The use of a sample-barcoded 5' primer and a J-beta primer mix characterized a second PCR of about 7 to 12 cycles. TCRdb called the 5' RACE reads again in MiXCR, with one record for every CDR3 protein. The repertoire has about 800,000 distinct CDR3 sequences, 58% of them found once; the top ten carry approximately 21%. This sample is part of a study of blood T cells in healthy people across ages. CDR3 size: 14 residues. CDR1 MDHEN and CDR2 SYDVKM come from the germline V gene. This clonotype was sampled from a man aged 25 to 40 in good health. The chain has TRBV28 and TRBJ2-5; a weak D match, TRBD1 (8 bases). The end of the DNA fits TRBJ2-7 better, so the J call may be wrong. Material: blood. CDR3 region: CASRQQGGFYEQYF. CDR3 coding DNA: TGTGCCAGCAGGCAACAGGGGGGGTTCTACGAGCAGTACTTC.